This entry lists 16 T cell receptor beta chains sequenced from one sample in a study of blood T cell repertoires in COVID-19. Assay used: immunoSEQ multiplex PCR; TCRdb lists only in-frame clones, some missing. Among more than 250,000 clones listed, roughly 85% were seen once. The sequenced sample consisted of peripheral blood. These TCRs come from a man between 50 and 59 years old with active or convalescent COVID-19.

The chain carries TRBV4-2 and TRBJ2-5; a possible D gene is TRBD1 (6 bases). The CDR3 is 14 residues long. The germline V and J ends were trimmed by 3 bases and 5 bases, with 13 bases remaining between them. Looked up from germline, CDR1 is LGHNA and CDR2 is YNFKEQ. The CDR3 spells CASSQFPQGETQYF. The DNA of the CDR3 is TGTGCCAGCAGCCAGTTCCCCCAGGGGGAGACCCAGTACTTC.

The chain recombines TRBV24-1 with TRBJ2-1; D ambiguous. In germline, CDR1 is KGHDR, CDR2 SFDVKD. CDR3 length equals 13 residues. Trimming left V 1 base short and J 8 bases short, with 8 bases between. CDR3 in amino acids: CATSDLSSHEQFF. Written as DNA, the CDR3 is TGTGCCACCAGTGATTTATCAAGCCATGAGCAGTTCTTC.

The chain uses TRBV5-1 and TRBJ2-7; D is unresolved. V shed 5 bases and J shed 2 bases, with 5 bases lying between them. Per the germline V gene, CDR1 is SGHRS and CDR2 is YFSETQ. This CDR3 has 11 amino acids. DNA of the CDR3: TGCGCCAGCAGACTTACCTACGAGCAGTACTTC. Translated, it gives CASRLTYEQYF.

This chain links TRBV10-3 with TRBJ2-2; 10 positions match TRBD1. The V gene end was trimmed by 4 bases and the J gene end by 4 bases; junction bases not matched to a gene: 12. This CDR3 has 18 amino acids. Germline V lookup: CDR1 ENHRY, CDR2 SYGVKD. The CDR3 DNA follows: TGTGCCATCAGTGTTGGAGCCCTGACAGGGGGCAGCACCGGGGAGCTGTTTTTT. Protein sequence: CAISVGALTGGSTGELFF.

This sequence joins TRBV6-5 and TRBJ1-6; D unresolved. This CDR3 comprises 15 residues. CDR1 and CDR2 (germline): MNHEY, SVGAGI. V shed 4 bases and J shed 8 bases, with 15 bases lying between them. DNA for the CDR3: TGTGCCAGCAGTTTTGTGGCGGTCTCCGATTCACCCCTCCACTTT. It codes for CASSFVAVSDSPLHF.

V gene TRBV6-6 combines with J gene TRBJ1-2; TRBD1 aligns across 11 bases. Trimming cost V 7 bases and J 2 bases; bases outside gene matches: 9. The CDR3 consists of 16 residues. Germline V gives CDR1 MNHNY, CDR2 SVGAGI (reference sequence). The CDR3 region has the DNA TGTGCCAGCATCCCCGGGACAGGGGGAGGAAACTATGGCTACACCTTC. It translates to CASIPGTGGGNYGYTF.

V gene TRBV3-1 (or the pseudogene TRBV3-2) combines with J gene TRBJ1-4; no definite D call. The CDR3 consists of 14 residues. V lost 3 bases, J lost 0 bases, and 5 bases lay in between. Germline CDR1 and CDR2: LGHDT and YNNKEL (reference sequence). This chain's CDR3 is CASSHSATNEKLFF. CDR3 sequence (DNA): TGTGCCAGCAGCCATAGTGCAACTAATGAAAAACTGTTTTTT.

The V call is TRBV10-3, the J call TRBJ2-7; weak D call: TRBD2 (6 bases). V shed 5 bases and J shed 4 bases, with 18 bases lying between them. The V gene's germline CDR1 is ENHRY and CDR2 SYGVKD. The CDR3 is made up of 15 amino acids. The CDR3: CAISNISTTRYEQYF. The CDR3 bases are TGTGCCATCAGTAATATCTCGACGACTAGGTACGAGCAGTACTTC.

The DNA for the CDR3 is TGCAGCGTTGTTGGGACTAAGGAGGATGGAAACACCATATATTTT. It translates to CSVVGTKEDGNTIYF. This chain connects TRBV29-1 to TRBJ1-3, with a tentative D call TRBD1 (5 bases). Germline loops: CDR1 SQVTM, CDR2 ANQGSEA. The CDR3 runs 15 residues. Trimming took off 4 bases at V and 3 bases at J, with 16 bases between the two ends.

The chain carries TRBV10-2 and TRBJ2-7, with 7 bases identical to TRBD2. The germline V gene encodes CDR1 WSHSY and CDR2 SAAADI. Trimming at V came to 6 bases and at J to 3 bases, leaving 5 bases not matched to a gene. The CDR3 extends over 13 amino acids. DNA of the CDR3: TGCGCCAGCAGAGTAGGCGGGAGCTACGAGCAGTACTTC. It translates to CASRVGGSYEQYF.

This clone was seen once. The chain combines TRBV6-2 or TRBV6-3 with TRBJ1-2; possible D gene TRBD1, 6 bases. Trimming took off 0 bases at V and 8 bases at J, with 16 bases between the two ends. Germline V gene sequence: CDR1 MNHEY, CDR2 SVGEGT. The CDR3 runs to 15 residues. The CDR3 DNA sequence: TGTGCCAGCAGTTACTCGACTGCGGGGGCCCGCGGCTACACCTTC. This gives the protein CASSYSTAGARGYTF.

This rearrangement joins TRBV3-1 (or the pseudogene TRBV3-2) to TRBJ1-2; D not certain. V was trimmed by 2 bases and J by 7 bases, leaving 17 bases between them. Germline lookup yields CDR1 LGHDT and CDR2 YNNKEL (reference sequence). The CDR3 contains 15 residues. CDR3 sequence reads: CASSQLDGSIGGYTF. The CDR3 DNA follows: TGTGCCAGCAGCCAACTAGACGGGAGTATCGGTGGCTACACCTTC.

The rearrangement joins TRBV19 to TRBJ1-4; D is undetermined. The length of the CDR3 is 12 residues. The V and J ends lost 4 bases and 7 bases respectively, with 7 bases between them. The V gene's germline CDR1 is LNHDA and CDR2 SQIVND (reference sequence). Here the CDR3 reads CASSTNSEKLFF. CDR3 nucleotides: TGTGCCAGTAGTACGAACAGTGAAAAACTGTTTTTT.

This rearrangement joins TRBV5-1 to TRBJ2-1, with a weak D call TRBD2 (5 bases). The germline V and J ends were trimmed by 0 bases and 7 bases, with 11 bases remaining between them. CDR1 SGHRS and CDR2 YFSETQ come from the germline V gene. The CDR3 spans 14 residues. This chain's CDR3 is CASSLGGPPNEQFF. CDR3 DNA sequence: TGCGCCAGCAGCTTGGGAGGGCCACCGAATGAGCAGTTCTTC.

The rearrangement uses TRBV28 and TRBJ2-7; 10 nucleotides line up with TRBD1. Germline V CDR1 and CDR2: MDHEN, SYDVKM. The CDR3 has 15 amino acids. The trim removed 7 bases at V and 0 bases at J, leaving 6 bases unmatched. CDR3 bases: TGTGCCAGCACGACAGGGGGCAAAAGCTCCTACGAGCAGTACTTC. Its translation: CASTTGGKSSYEQYF.

This chain connects TRBV19 to TRBJ2-1; 7 bases map to TRBD1. CDR1 LNHDA and CDR2 SQIVND come from the germline V gene (reference sequence). Trimming cost V 9 bases and J 6 bases; bases outside gene matches: 5. This CDR3 is 12 amino acids long. CDR3 region: CASFDRVNEQFF. CDR3 coding DNA: TGTGCCAGCTTCGACAGGGTCAATGAGCAGTTCTTC.